The 13 T cell receptor beta chains below were found in one sample sequenced in a study of cytomegalovirus exposure and HLA in healthy donors. Researchers ran the PCR with 60 Vbeta and 13 Jbeta primers. Repertoires were generated with immunoSEQ multiplex PCR, while TCRdb's copy carries only in-frame clones and drops some. The sample's table shows more than 140,000 clones. Sequenced: PBMCs. Receptors originate from a woman under 30 in good health and CMV-seronegative.

The V gene is TRBV18, the J gene TRBJ2-2; D possibly corresponds to TRBD1 (5 bases). V lost 3 bases to trimming and J lost 7 bases, with 15 bases between them. Germline V lookup: CDR1 KGHSH, CDR2 LQKENI. The CDR3 is 15 residues long. The CDR3 here is CASSPLKGPVGELFF. The DNA for the CDR3 is TGTGCCAGCTCACCCCTGAAGGGGCCGGTCGGGGAGCTGTTTTTT.

The gene calls are TRBV5-1 and TRBJ1-2; D is unresolved. Germline CDR1 reads SGHRS; CDR2 reads YFSETQ. V gave up 4 bases and J gave up 7 bases, with 14 bases separating them. The CDR3 runs to 13 residues. CDR3 sequence: CASSILGETGYTF. The DNA for the CDR3 is TGCGCCAGCAGCATACTCGGGGAGACTGGCTACACCTTC.

The genes are TRBV29-1 and TRBJ2-5, with 12 positions matching TRBD2. Trimming removed 3 bases from V and 5 bases from J; junction bases left unmatched: 7. Germline loops: CDR1 SQVTM, CDR2 ANQGSEA. The CDR3 consists of 15 residues. CDR3 in DNA: TGCAGCGTTGACCTAGCGGGAGGGCCGGGGGAGACCCAGTACTTC. It encodes CSVDLAGGPGETQYF.

This chain links TRBV18 with TRBJ2-5; the D gene is possibly TRBD2 (5 bases). V was pared by 3 bases and J by 4 bases, with 18 bases between. Germline lookup yields CDR1 KGHSH and CDR2 LQKENI. This CDR3 is 16 amino acids long. DNA for the CDR3: TGTGCCAGCTCACCTAACCCTACGGGATCACTAGAGACCCAGTACTTC. It is translated as CASSPNPTGSLETQYF.

Here the CDR3 DNA reads TGTGCCAGCAGTGAAAGGGACAGGTTTGGCTACACCTTC. This translates into CASSERDRFGYTF. The chain uses TRBV2 and TRBJ1-2; 8 positions agree with TRBD1. The CDR3 has 13 residues. V was pared by 2 bases and J by 7 bases, with 3 bases of the junction left unmatched. The germline gives CDR1 SNHLY, CDR2 FYNNEI.

The chain links TRBV28 to TRBJ2-3; D gene uncertain. The CDR3 extends over 14 amino acids. Germline CDR1 and CDR2: MDHEN and SYDVKM. V lost 6 bases, J lost 3 bases, and 13 bases lay in between. CDR3 in amino acids: CASRTEYGTDTQYF. CDR3 nucleotides: TGTGCCAGCAGGACGGAGTATGGGACAGATACGCAGTATTTT.

The chain uses TRBV7-9 and TRBJ1-2; weak D call: TRBD1 (6 bases). The CDR3 loop spans 13 amino acids. V lost 1 base to trimming and J lost 6 bases, with 9 bases between them. CDR1 is SEHNR, CDR2 FQNEAQ, per germline (reference sequence). The DNA of the CDR3 is TGTGCCAGCAGCTTAGACAGGGAAAATGGCTACACCTTC. This translates into CASSLDRENGYTF.

The V call is TRBV7-3, the J call TRBJ2-5; the D gene is possibly TRBD2 (6 bases). The CDR3 spans 13 residues. V was trimmed by 5 bases and J by 2 bases, leaving 9 bases between them. Germline V gene data show CDR1 as SGHTA and CDR2 as FQGTGA. This CDR3 reads CASSGGQQETQYF. CDR3 nucleotides: TGTGCCAGCAGCGGAGGGCAGCAAGAGACCCAGTACTTC.

J is TRBJ2-5 and V is TRBV5-4, with a weak D call TRBD1 (6 bases). Germline CDR1 is SGHNT and CDR2 is YYREEE (reference sequence). Trimming cost V 5 bases and J 1 base, with 12 bases left between them. CDR3 length: 14 amino acids. The CDR3 region has the DNA TGTGCCAGCAGAGCGGACAGCGCCCAAGAGACCCAGTACTTC. Amino acids: CASRADSAQETQYF.

V is TRBV9 and J is TRBJ1-4; TRBD1 aligns across 9 bases. Germline trimming cut 4 bases from V and 7 bases from J; bases unmatched to any gene: 11. Germline V lookup: CDR1 SGDLS, CDR2 YYNGEE. This CDR3 has 16 residues. The CDR3 nucleotides are TGTGCCAGCAGCCCCGCCGGGACAGGGATCCCTGAAAAACTGTTTTTT. This encodes CASSPAGTGIPEKLFF.

Comments on this clone: At one boundary the junction diverges from the germline segment, which might be a read error. V usage is TRBV7-7 and J usage is TRBJ2-5, with TRBD1 as a possible D gene (5 bases). CDR3 length equals 14 residues. Germline lookup yields CDR1 SSHAT and CDR2 FNYEAQ (reference sequence). The CDR3 is CASSDPGQGETQYF. The DNA for the CDR3 is TGTGCTAGCAGCGACCCCGGGCAGGGAGAGACCCAGTACTTC.

The chain combines TRBV14 with TRBJ2-2, with 13 positions matching TRBD2. Germline V CDR1 and CDR2: SGHDN, FVKESK. V lost 5 bases and J lost 4; bases outside the gene matches: 10. There are 18 residues in the CDR3. CDR3 coding DNA: TGTGCCAGCAGCGATCGGACTAGCGGGAGCATAGGCACCGGGGAGCTGTTTTTT. Its protein product is CASSDRTSGSIGTGELFF. Looking up the rest from reference TRBV14 and TRBJ2-2 gives the full variable domain: EAGVTQFPSHSVIEKGQTVTLRCDPISGHDNLYWYRRVMGKEIKFLLHFVKESKQDESGMPNNRFLAERTGGTYSTLKVQPAELEDSGVYFCASSDRTSGSIGTGELFFGEGSRLTVL.

The chain recombines TRBV5-8 with TRBJ2-7; 8 positions match TRBD1. Germline V gene data show CDR1 as SGHTS and CDR2 as YDEGEE. The CDR3 sequence is 16 residues long. Trimming took 4 bases from V and 3 from J; bases not matched to a gene: 12. CDR3 in DNA: TGTGCCAGCAGCGCCCGGAACAGGGGGGTGGACTACGAGCAGTACGTC. This codes for CASSARNRGVDYEQYV.